What follows are 30 T cell receptor beta chains derived from one specimen sequenced in a study of CD8 T cells in Susac syndrome. Random hexamers served to reverse transcribe about 0.5 to 1 ug RNA. TCRdb processed the immunoSEQ multiplex PCR reads anew with MiXCR; each CDR3 protein has one entry. This table holds about 80,000 distinct CDR3 sequences, under 95% found once. Input material: CD4+ T cells from PBMCs. The source is a human donor with Susac syndrome.

The chain joins TRBV18 to TRBJ2-7, with D tentatively TRBD1 (5 bases). Germline assignment: CDR1 KGHSH and CDR2 LQKENI. Between the trimmed V and J ends, which lost 0 bases and 0 bases, there was a span of 6 bases. There are 14 residues in the CDR3. The CDR3, as DNA: TGTGCCAGCTCACCACCGGGGCCCTCCTACGAGCAGTACTTC. Encoded protein: CASSPPGPSYEQYF.

The chain uses TRBV25-1 and TRBJ2-2; D remains ambiguous. Between the trimmed V and J ends, which lost 3 bases and 5 bases, there was a span of 13 bases. The length of the CDR3 is 15 residues. Germline-derived CDR1 and CDR2 are MGHDK and SYGVNS. The CDR3 DNA reads as TGTGCCAGCAGTGATCCAGGTCCAAATACCGGGGAGCTGTTTTTT. This encodes CASSDPGPNTGELFF.

This rearrangement joins TRBV27 to TRBJ2-1; 14 bases map to TRBD2. The trim removed 6 bases at V and 10 bases at J, leaving 11 bases unmatched. CDR1 and CDR2 (germline): MNHEY, SMNVEV (reference sequence). The CDR3 covers 16 residues. The CDR3 loop reads CASRLMGTSGSKEQFF. CDR3 in DNA: TGTGCCAGCAGGCTTATGGGGACTAGCGGGAGTAAGGAGCAGTTCTTC.

The V call is TRBV28, the J call TRBJ1-1, with TRBD1 matching over 9 bases. The V and J ends lost 11 bases and 4 bases, in that order; junction bases with no gene match: 14. The CDR3 sequence is 15 residues long. CDR1 is MDHEN, CDR2 SYDVKM, per germline. The chain's CDR3 is CASVWGGTGLTEAFF. Here the CDR3 DNA reads TGTGCCTCCGTCTGGGGCGGGACAGGGCTCACTGAAGCTTTCTTT.

J is TRBJ2-7 and V is TRBV6-6, with D hard to call. Germline CDR1 MNHNY, CDR2 SVGAGI (reference sequence). V lost 5 bases to trimming and J lost 6 bases, with 8 bases between them. There are 11 residues in the CDR3. CDR3 in DNA: TGTGCCAGCAGTCCCCTTAGCGAGCAGTACTTC. Its protein is CASSPLSEQYF.

This clonotype was seen once. This chain uses TRBV15 with TRBJ2-2, with D hard to call. CDR1 is LNHNV, CDR2 YYDKDF, per germline (reference sequence). V was cut by 3 bases and J by 9 bases, with 8 bases left in between. CDR3 length: 12 amino acids. CDR3 nucleotide sequence: TGTGCCACCAGCAGGGAAGAAAGGGAGCTGTTTTTT. It translates to CATSREERELFF.

This rearrangement joins TRBV29-1 to TRBJ2-7; D is unclear. The CDR3 spans 13 residues. Germline CDR1 and CDR2: SQVTM and ANQGSEA. V lost 2 bases and J lost 2, with 10 bases in between. The CDR3 is CSVESTSPYEQYF. The CDR3 nucleotides are TGCAGCGTTGAATCAACTTCACCCTACGAGCAGTACTTC.

The V gene is TRBV3-1, the J gene TRBJ2-7; the D call may be TRBD1 or TRBD2 (5 bases each). CDR3 length: 16 residues. From germline, CDR1 is LGHDT and CDR2 YNNKEL (reference sequence). The V end lost 7 bases, the J end lost 3 bases, and 22 bases lay between the germline ends. The CDR3 loop is CASTKGSGLRGYEQYF. DNA for the CDR3: TGTGCCAGCACCAAAGGGTCGGGCCTGAGGGGCTACGAGCAGTACTTC.

This chain joins TRBV3-1 and TRBJ1-1, with D possibly being TRBD1 (5 bases). The length of the CDR3 is 17 residues. Germline V lookup: CDR1 LGHDT, CDR2 YNNKEL (reference sequence). Trimming removed 5 bases from V and 6 bases from J, with 25 bases in between. The CDR3 bases are TGTGCCAGCAGCTACTCGCTAAGGGGAGGGTGGCGGCCTGAAGCTTTCTTT. Translated, it gives CASSYSLRGGWRPEAFF.

The rearrangement uses TRBV12-3 or TRBV12-4 and TRBJ1-3; D is unresolved. CDR3 size: 14 residues. V shed 3 bases and J shed 1 base, with 7 bases lying between them. CDR3 sequence (DNA): TGTGCCAGCAGTTTGGTGGAATCTGGAAACACCATATATTTT. As protein: CASSLVESGNTIYF.

Here the CDR3 reads CASSQRRASYNEQFF. The CDR3 DNA sequence: TGTGCCAGCAGTCAGAGGCGGGCATCCTACAATGAGCAGTTCTTC. This rearrangement joins TRBV12-3 or TRBV12-4 to TRBJ2-1; D possibly corresponds to TRBD2 (5 bases). Trimming took 5 bases from V and 1 from J, leaving 12 bases between them. The CDR3 extends over 15 amino acids.

V gene TRBV29-1 combines with J gene TRBJ2-5; 10 bases agree with TRBD2. The V gene end was trimmed by 7 bases and the J gene end by 5 bases; junction bases not matched to a gene: 4. The CDR3 is made up of 12 amino acids. CDR1 is SQVTM, CDR2 ANQGSEA, per germline. This chain's CDR3 is CSAGLALETQYF. The DNA of the CDR3 is TGCAGCGCGGGACTAGCGCTTGAGACCCAGTACTTC.

This chain uses TRBV2 with TRBJ1-1; 7 bases agree with TRBD1. V lost 7 bases, J lost 1 base, and 9 bases stayed unmatched. The CDR3 runs to 15 residues. CDR1 is SNHLY and CDR2 is FYNNEI in the germline V gene. The CDR3 bases are TGTGCCAGCACCATAGACAGGGTCGCGAACACTGAAGCTTTCTTT. Its protein product is CASTIDRVANTEAFF.

The chain employs TRBV19 and TRBJ1-1; perhaps TRBD1 as D (5 bases). Trimming pared 7 bases from V and 1 base from J, leaving 16 bases between. Per germline, CDR1 LNHDA and CDR2 SQIVND (reference sequence). This CDR3 contains 15 residues. The CDR3 DNA reads TGTGCCAGTATATCGCGGGCAGGGCCGAACACTGAAGCTTTCTTT. It specifies CASISRAGPNTEAFF.

This sequence joins TRBV20-1 and TRBJ1-6; perhaps TRBD1 as D (5 bases). Germline V gene data show CDR1 as DFQATT and CDR2 as SNEGSKA (reference sequence). The CDR3 is 14 amino acids. V lost 4 bases and J lost 8, with 15 bases in between. The CDR3 protein is CSATAGWRDSPLHF. CDR3 in DNA: TGCAGTGCTACAGCAGGGTGGAGGGATTCACCCCTCCACTTT.

The V and J genes are TRBV25-1 and TRBJ2-5; the D gene is possibly TRBD2 (6 bases). The V end lost 8 bases, the J end lost 5 bases, and 27 bases lay between the germline ends. Looked up from germline, CDR1 is MGHDK and CDR2 is SYGVNS. This CDR3 region has 17 residues. The CDR3 protein is CASWGVGDSGLWETQYF. The CDR3 coding sequence is TGTGCCAGCTGGGGGGTCGGGGACTCGGGGCTGTGGGAGACCCAGTACTTC.

The J gene is TRBJ2-2, the V gene TRBV7-2, with a possible D match to TRBD1 (5 bases). The CDR3 is 13 amino acids. Germline V lookup: CDR1 SGHTA, CDR2 FQGNSA. Trimming shortened V by 4 bases and J by 5 bases, and 8 bases separated the two germline ends. The CDR3 protein is CASSSDTTGELFF. CDR3 nucleotides: TGTGCCAGCAGCTCGGACACGACCGGGGAGCTGTTTTTT.

This rearrangement joins TRBV5-1 to TRBJ2-2; 7 bases are a match to TRBD1. The CDR3 runs to 14 residues. The V gene end was trimmed by 3 bases and the J gene end by 6 bases; junction bases not matched to a gene: 5. Germline CDR1 is SGHRS and CDR2 is YFSETQ. The CDR3 region has the DNA TGCGCCAGCAGCTCGGACAGGCTCTCCGGGGAGCTGTTTTTT. Translation: CASSSDRLSGELFF.

Written as DNA, the CDR3 is TGTGCCTGGTTAGCGGGAGGAACCGGGGAGCTGTTTTTT. It yields the protein CAWLAGGTGELFF. This chain uses TRBV30 with TRBJ2-2; 10 bases map to TRBD2. Looked up from germline, CDR1 is GTSNPN and CDR2 is SVGIG (reference sequence). The CDR3 runs to 13 residues. Unmatched junction bases numbered 2, after V lost 5 bases and J lost 5 bases.

The chain uses TRBV25-1 and TRBJ1-2; D remains unclear. Germline V CDR1 and CDR2: MGHDK, SYGVNS. The CDR3 sequence is 11 residues long. Trimming removed 7 bases at V and 2 bases at J, with 5 bases between. CDR3 DNA: TGTGCCAGCAAAGGGAACTATGGCTACACCTTC. It translates to CASKGNYGYTF.

This chain uses TRBV7-9 with TRBJ1-2, with D uncertain. The CDR3 is 14 residues long. The V gene lost 4 bases and the J gene lost 4 bases, with 13 bases spanning the gap. The germline CDR1 and CDR2 sequences are SEHNR and FQNEAQ (reference sequence). This chain's CDR3 is CASSSDSVSYGYTF. The DNA for the CDR3 is TGTGCCAGCAGCTCCGATTCCGTCAGCTATGGCTACACCTTC.

The gene calls are TRBV18 and TRBJ2-1; 8 positions agree with TRBD2. V shed 5 bases and J 2 bases; nucleotides not matched to a gene: 11. This CDR3 is built from 17 residues. CDR1 and CDR2 (germline): KGHSH, LQKENI. The CDR3 sequence: CASSFSFSGDPYNEQFF. The CDR3 region has the DNA TGTGCCAGCTCATTTTCCTTTAGCGGGGACCCCTACAATGAGCAGTTCTTC.

V usage is TRBV28 and J usage is TRBJ1-5, with 8 bases lining up with TRBD1. Looked up from germline, CDR1 is MDHEN and CDR2 is SYDVKM. With V trimmed by 5 bases and J by 16 bases, 7 bases remained unmatched. CDR3 length: 11 amino acids. CDR3 sequence (DNA): TGTGCCAGCAGTCTAGGGACAGGAAACCATTTT. As protein: CASSLGTGNHF. The complete variable domain, with remaining parts taken from reference TRBV28 and TRBJ1-5, reads DVKVTQSSRYLVKRTGEKVFLECVQDMDHENMFWYRQDPGLGLRLIYFSYDVKMKEKGDIPEGYSVSREKKERFSLILESASTNQTSMYLCASSLGTGNHFGDGTRLSIL.

The chain has TRBV27 and TRBJ1-2; the match to TRBD1 covers 7 bases. Losses at the gene ends were 5 bases for V and 3 bases for J; bases not matched to a gene: 15. This CDR3 region has 17 residues. Germline lookup yields CDR1 MNHEY and CDR2 SMNVEV (reference sequence). CDR3 nucleotides: TGTGCCAGCAGTCCCACCCTTGGGAGACAGGGACACTATGGCTACACCTTC. Translating it yields CASSPTLGRQGHYGYTF.

The chain has TRBV24-1 and TRBJ2-7; either TRBD1 or TRBD2 may fit D (5 bases each). V was shortened by 4 bases and J by 7 bases, with 16 bases between the two germline ends. Germline values: CDR1 KGHDR, CDR2 SFDVKD. The CDR3 has 14 residues. CDR3 protein: CATSDPGRPWEQYF. The CDR3 DNA reads TGTGCCACCAGTGACCCGGGACGGCCCTGGGAGCAGTACTTC.

This sequence joins TRBV19 and TRBJ1-5; D not certain. CDR3 length equals 13 residues. V lost 8 bases, J lost 1 base, and 9 bases lay in between. The germline CDR1 and CDR2 sequences are LNHDA and SQIVND (reference sequence). The CDR3 region is CASAPPSNQPQHF. The CDR3 DNA reads as TGTGCCAGTGCCCCTCCGAGCAATCAGCCCCAGCATTTT.

The chain has TRBV6-5 and TRBJ2-1; D call uncertain. The CDR3 has 11 amino acids. Germline CDR1 MNHEY, CDR2 SVGAGI. V lost 2 bases to trimming and J lost 5 bases, with 1 base between them. The CDR3, as DNA: TGTGCCAGCAGTTACAACAATGAGCAGTTCTTC. This translates into CASSYNNEQFF.

The chain links TRBV3-1 to TRBJ2-6; weak D call: TRBD1 (6 bases). V lost 6 bases, J lost 2 bases, and 17 bases lay in between. The germline gives CDR1 LGHDT, CDR2 YNNKEL (reference sequence). CDR3 length equals 17 residues. The CDR3 sequence is CASSPRVGAPGANVLTF. CDR3 DNA sequence: TGTGCCAGCAGTCCAAGGGTGGGGGCCCCTGGGGCCAACGTCCTGACTTTC.

A single count supports this clonotype. The chain is built from TRBV7-9 and TRBJ1-1; D gene unclear. This CDR3 region has 8 residues. Trimming took off 8 bases at V and 12 bases at J, with 7 bases between the two ends. Germline CDR1 is SEHNR and CDR2 is FQNEAQ (reference sequence). CDR3 region: CASPRTFF. Written as DNA, the CDR3 is TGTGCCAGCCCCAGAACTTTCTTT.

This clonotype appeared once. The chain carries TRBV5-4 and TRBJ2-7, with TRBD2 matching over 9 bases. The CDR3 is 14 residues long. Per germline, CDR1 SGHNT and CDR2 YYREEE (reference sequence). With 5 bases clipped from V and 4 bases from J, the junction kept 7 bases outside the gene matches. CDR3 loop: CASRLAGGPYEQYF. The DNA for the CDR3 is TGTGCCAGCAGACTGGCGGGAGGGCCGTACGAGCAGTACTTC.